This TCR beta chain emerged from a study of blood T cell repertoires in COVID-19 (dated by TCRdb to the early 2020s). For context, the study as a whole: Samples covering the acute and convalescent phases of COVID-19 were provided by collaborators in the United States, Italy and Spain. The material from the prospective study consisted of cDNA or gDNA derived from T cells, B-cell-depleted T cells, or PBMCs. Subjects who had been exposed to COVID-19, were actively infected with it, or had recovered from it provided the deeply sampled blood TCRbeta repertoires that made up the dataset. The repertoires were released in a freely available public database intended as a resource for research on the immune response to SARS-CoV-2. Samples came from the ongoing ImmuneRACE study (first 160 participants) plus 1,254 subjects from 6 global collaborators. Sample metadata almost always included a de-identified subject ID, COVID-19 status, age in years and sex. Where HLA class I and class II types were available, the types were taken from metadata supplied by the sample provider, not from assay-based typing. Beyond this particular receptor, the publication reports: How much clinical and demographic metadata was included differed by source and by participant, and the metadata was provided uncurated.

About this clone: This receptor's antigen is unknown. Base qualities are not recorded, but no much larger clone differs from it by a single base.

Enrolling through a virtual design, the prospective study's participants ranged in age from roughly 18 to 89 years and lived across roughly 23 United States geographic areas. In the prospective study, cohorts were assigned on the basis of participant-reported clinical history obtained from a screening survey and a study questionnaire. In the prospective study, mobile phlebotomists collected whole blood, serum and a nasopharyngeal or oropharyngeal swab from each participant. Participants in the prospective study had the option to provide additional blood draws and questionnaires over an approximately 2-month period. Blood samples from the prospective study were shipped frozen or at room temperature prior to DNA extraction. The immunoSEQ Assay, a bias-controlled multiplex PCR, was used to amplify TCRbeta CDR3 regions from genomic DNA. Under the source paper's analysis protocol: The number of nucleated cells in each sample was estimated by amplification of reference gene primers within the assay. To quantify the absolute abundance of each unique TCRbeta CDR3 rearrangement, sequence reads were collapsed and filtered. For each sample, productive Simpson clonality was calculated by taking the square root of Simpson's diversity index across productive rearrangements. Drawn from immuneACCESS, this table holds only the in-frame rearrangements with V and J called that TCRdb kept. Clones are partly lost; checked studies trace under half to an unresolved V gene and leave the rest unexplained. The V and J calls and the clone size are those of that table, but D and trimming were determined from the DNA. This sample lists 200,000 to 250,000 clones; around 80% were detected once. Around 7.4% of the sample is held by the ten biggest clonotypes.

The germline V gene encodes CDR1 MNHEY and CDR2 SVGAGI. CDR3 length: 16 amino acids, cysteine to phenylalanine. Only the CDR3 DNA stays, 48 bases, in frame from base 1. Trimming takes 4 bases from V and 1 base from J, and the germline ends sit 16 bases apart. The chain joins TRBV6-5 to TRBJ1-1; too little of a D gene remains to name it. This TCR was recovered from a middle-aged woman with acute COVID-19. Sequences were obtained from PBMCs or T cells enriched from blood (not recorded which). In nucleotides, the sequence is TGTGCCAGCAGTTCCGCTCGGACTGTAGGGAACACTGAAGCTTTCTTT. The resulting protein is CASSSARTVGNTEAFF.